This passage covers 23 T cell receptor beta chains from one sample sequenced in a study of shared clonotypes between healthy human individuals. Sequenced by immunoSEQ multiplex PCR; TCRdb stores in-frame clones only, minus some. The sample has about 2.4 million clones, 80% to 95% seen once. Sequenced material: naive CD4+ T cells from PBMCs. Sample subset: CD45RA+ positively selected. The receptors shown here come from a man between 18 and 29 years old in good health. Some clones in this sample may be carry-over from other donors' samples.

The chain has TRBV30 and TRBJ2-7; TRBD1 might be the D (6 bases). The V gene's germline CDR1 is GTSNPN and CDR2 SVGIG (reference sequence). Trimming stripped 1 base from V and 8 bases from J, with 18 bases between. This CDR3 has 14 residues. The CDR3 sequence is CAWSDDRTPGKQYF. In nucleotides, the CDR3 is TGTGCCTGGAGTGATGACAGGACTCCCGGGAAGCAGTACTTC.

A word on this clone: This same CDR3 is encoded by further DNA sequences in the sample. This chain joins TRBV29-1 and TRBJ1-1, with unresolved D. V lost 6 bases and J lost 0, with 11 bases in between. The CDR3 length is 13 residues. The germline V gene has CDR1 SQVTM and CDR2 ANQGSEA. CDR3 loop: CSVSGTLNTEAFF. CDR3 in DNA: TGCAGCGTCTCCGGCACCTTGAACACTGAAGCTTTCTTT.

This chain joins TRBV11-2 and TRBJ1-1; no reliable D call. Trimming left V 5 bases short and J 5 bases short, with 18 bases between. From germline, CDR1 is SGHAT and CDR2 FQNNGV. The CDR3 contains 15 residues. CDR3 residues: CASSIRPGGRTEAFF. In DNA form, the CDR3 reads TGTGCCAGCAGCATTAGACCGGGAGGGAGGACTGAAGCTTTCTTT.

Here the CDR3 DNA reads TGTGCCAGTAGTAGGGAGGGAACCTACGAGCAGTACTTC. Translating gives CASSREGTYEQYF. J is TRBJ2-7 and V is TRBV19; 7 positions match TRBD2. This CDR3 region has 13 residues. J lost 2 bases, V lost 4 bases, and 2 bases had no gene match. Germline CDR1 LNHDA, CDR2 SQIVND (reference sequence). Variable domain in full (rest from reference TRBV19 and TRBJ2-7): DGGITQSPKYLFRKEGQNVTLSCEQNLNHDAMYWYRQDPGQGLRLIYYSQIVNDFQKGDIAEGYSVSREKKESFPLTVTSAQKNPTAFYLCASSREGTYEQYFGPGTRLTVT.

The chain couples TRBV6-6 to TRBJ1-5; TRBD1 agrees at 8 bases. The CDR3 runs to 14 residues. The V and J ends lost 5 bases and 7 bases, in that order; junction bases with no gene match: 7. CDR1 is MNHNY, CDR2 SVGAGI, per germline (reference sequence). The DNA for the CDR3 is TGTGCCAGCAGTGACGGACAGGGAGGACAGCCCCAGCATTTT. Protein product: CASSDGQGGQPQHF.

The rearrangement uses TRBV7-2 and TRBJ2-1; no firm D call. V lost 0 bases to trimming and J lost 4 bases, with 7 bases between them. The CDR3 extends over 14 amino acids. Germline CDR1 and CDR2: SGHTA and FQGNSA. CDR3 bases: TGTGCCAGCAGCTTAGCGGCTTATTACAATGAGCAGTTCTTC. Translated, it gives CASSLAAYYNEQFF.

Here the CDR3 reads CAGRQTRDQPQHF. The DNA for the CDR3 is TGTGCGGGGAGGCAGACACGAGATCAGCCCCAGCATTTT. The chain uses TRBV2 and TRBJ1-5; D gene unclear. The CDR3 totals 13 residues. Germline V gene data show CDR1 as SNHLY and CDR2 as FYNNEI. The full variable domain, with the rest looked up from reference TRBV2 and TRBJ1-5, is EPEVTQTPSHQVTQMGQEVILRCVPISNHLYFYWYRQILGQKVEFLVSFYNNEISEKSEIFDDQFSVERPDGSNFTLKIRSTKLEDSAMYFCAGRQTRDQPQHFGDGTRLSIL.

This clone has a single count. This chain uses TRBV28 with TRBJ2-7; 12 bases map to TRBD2. The germline gives CDR1 MDHEN, CDR2 SYDVKM. CDR3 length equals 18 residues. The ends lost 6 bases at V and 7 bases at J; junction bases unmatched: 19. CDR3 sequence: CASSQTGDTTSGRMEQYF. The CDR3 DNA is TGTGCCAGCAGCCAGACAGGGGATACGACTAGCGGGAGAATGGAGCAGTACTTC.

V gene TRBV6-1 combines with J gene TRBJ2-7, with 9 bases that match TRBD1. With V trimmed by 6 bases and J by 2 bases, 5 bases remained unmatched. CDR3 length: 14 residues. Germline V gene lookup returns CDR1 MNHNS and CDR2 SASEGT. The CDR3: CASRGTGLTYEQYF. Here the CDR3 DNA reads TGTGCCAGCAGGGGGACAGGGCTTACCTACGAGCAGTACTTC.

The chain recombines TRBV2 with TRBJ2-5; no definite D call. V lost 4 bases to trimming and J lost 2 bases, with 8 bases between them. The CDR3 is made up of 13 amino acids. Germline loops: CDR1 SNHLY, CDR2 FYNNEI. The CDR3 nucleotides read TGTGCCAGCAGTGGAGACGGTCAAGAGACCCAGTACTTC. It specifies CASSGDGQETQYF.

J is TRBJ2-7 and V is TRBV18; maybe TRBD2 (5 bases). This CDR3 contains 14 residues. Germline CDR1 reads KGHSH; CDR2 reads LQKENI. The germline V and J ends were trimmed by 2 bases and 3 bases, with 11 bases remaining between them. This CDR3 is CASSPMDSNYEQYF. The DNA of the CDR3 is TGTGCCAGCTCACCAATGGACTCAAACTACGAGCAGTACTTC. Full variable domain (missing parts from reference TRBV18 and TRBJ2-7): NAGVMQNPRHLVRRRGQEARLRCSPMKGHSHVYWYRQLPEEGLKFMVYLQKENIIDESGMPKERFSAEFPKEGPSILRIQQVVRGDSAAYFCASSPMDSNYEQYFGPGTRLTVT.

V and J are TRBV25-1 and TRBJ1-1, with D possibly matching TRBD1 (5 bases). V was shortened by 8 bases and J by 5 bases, with 27 bases between the two germline ends. The CDR3 totals 17 residues. In germline, CDR1 is MGHDK, CDR2 SYGVNS. The CDR3: CASPVTSTDGGETEAFF. In DNA form, the CDR3 reads TGTGCCAGCCCGGTTACCTCAACGGACGGGGGGGAGACTGAAGCTTTCTTT. Drawing the rest from reference TRBV25-1 and TRBJ1-1, the complete variable domain is EADIYQTPRYLVIGTGKKITLECSQTMGHDKMYWYQQDPGMELHLIHYSYGVNSTEKGDLSSESTVSRIRTEHFPLTLESARPSHTSQYLCASPVTSTDGGETEAFFGQGTRLTVV.

The chain uses TRBV21-1 and TRBJ1-5. TRBV21-1 is termed a pseudogene. The CDR3 consists of 13 residues. For the CDR3, the DNA is TGTGCCAGCAGTAAGTGGTGGCGACAGCCCCAGCATTTT. Translation gives CASSKWWRQPQHF.

The V call is TRBV15, the J call TRBJ2-7; tentative D call: TRBD2 (6 bases). Germline lookup yields CDR1 LNHNV and CDR2 YYDKDF (reference sequence). Trimming shortened V by 5 bases and J by 1 base, and 12 bases separated the two germline ends. The CDR3 sequence is 14 residues long. The CDR3 nucleotides are TGTGCCACCAGCGCCCGGGGGTTATCCTACGAGCAGTACTTC. This encodes CATSARGLSYEQYF.

CDR3 DNA: TGTGCCAGCAGTGACCGGGACTTCACAGATACGCAGTATTTT. Its translation: CASSDRDFTDTQYF. This sequence joins TRBV6-1 and TRBJ2-3, with a weak D call TRBD2 (6 bases). The CDR3 has 14 residues. The V and J ends lost 3 bases and 2 bases respectively, with 9 bases between them. Germline V lookup: CDR1 MNHNS, CDR2 SASEGT.

This clone was recorded once. The V call is TRBV11-2, the J call TRBJ2-1, with no clear D. V shed 5 bases and J shed 13 bases, with 12 bases lying between them. The CDR3 runs 11 residues. Germline CDR1 SGHAT, CDR2 FQNNGV. DNA for the CDR3: TGTGCCAGCAGCCAGGATACGATTCAGTTCTTC. This sequence encodes CASSQDTIQFF.

This clone was recorded once. The V gene is TRBV29-1, the J gene TRBJ2-3, with a weak D call TRBD2 (6 bases). V was shortened by 2 bases and J by 1 base, with 7 bases between the two germline ends. Germline V gene sequence: CDR1 SQVTM, CDR2 ANQGSEA. This CDR3 has 13 amino acids. The CDR3 DNA is TGCAGCGTTGAACCTAGCGGCACAGATACGCAGTATTTT. Translation: CSVEPSGTDTQYF.

Remarks on this clone: A junction end diverges from the germline sequence, so it may reflect a read error. The sample holds other DNA sequences that translate to the same CDR3. The rearrangement joins TRBV6-5 to TRBJ1-1; TRBD1 agrees at 8 bases. CDR3 size: 14 residues. Germline CDR1 and CDR2: MNHEY and SVGAGI. CDR3 in amino acids: CASRKQGVNTEAFF. CDR3 bases: TGTGCCAGCAGGAAACAGGGGGTGAACACCGAAGCTTTCTTT.

This clone has a single count. The chain uses TRBV6-6 and TRBJ2-2, with D perhaps TRBD1 (7 bases). This CDR3 spans 16 amino acids. CDR1 and CDR2 from the germline V gene are MNHNY and SVGAGI (reference sequence). V gave up 2 bases and J gave up 2 bases, with 12 bases separating them. CDR3: CASSYHRGGNTGELFF. The CDR3 DNA reads as TGTGCCAGCAGTTACCACAGGGGAGGTAACACCGGGGAGCTGTTTTTT.

The V call is TRBV5-6, the J call TRBJ2-1; no clear D gene. V lost 0 bases, J lost 2 bases, and 6 bases lay in between. This CDR3 is built from 14 residues. Germline V gene lookup returns CDR1 SGHDT and CDR2 YYEEEE. CDR3 sequence reads: CASSLGRAYNEQFF. CDR3 coding DNA: TGTGCCAGCAGCTTGGGGAGAGCCTACAATGAGCAGTTCTTC. Using reference TRBV5-6 and TRBJ2-1 for the parts outside the CDR3, the full variable domain is DAGVTQSPTHLIKTRGQQVTLRCSPKSGHDTVSWYQQALGQGPQFIFQYYEEEERQRGNFPDRFSGHQFPNYSSELNVNALLLGDSALYLCASSLGRAYNEQFFGPGTRLTVL.

CDR3 sequence (DNA): TGTGCCAGCAGCTCGAAACAGGGGTGGTCCTACAATGAGCAGTTCTTC. Its translation is CASSSKQGWSYNEQFF. V gene TRBV5-5 combines with J gene TRBJ2-1; 7 bases are a match to TRBD1. CDR3 length: 16 amino acids. J was trimmed by 1 base and V by 3 bases; bases with no gene match: 7. The germline V gene encodes CDR1 SGHKS and CDR2 YYEKEE (reference sequence).

A remark on this clone: This sample also contains other DNA sequences that code for the same CDR3. The rearrangement links TRBV6-5 to TRBJ1-5; 7 bases fit TRBD1. With 5 bases clipped from V and 4 bases from J, the junction kept 2 bases outside the gene matches. The CDR3 length is 13 residues. Germline V lookup: CDR1 MNHEY, CDR2 SVGAGI. Written as DNA, the CDR3 is TGTGCCAGCAGTACAGGGGCAAATCAGCCCCAGCATTTT. This sequence encodes CASSTGANQPQHF.

This clone showed up just once. Other DNA sequences from this sample encode an identical CDR3 as well. V gene TRBV28 combines with J gene TRBJ2-7, with a tentative D call TRBD1 (6 bases). The CDR3 contains 12 residues. V was trimmed by 5 bases and J by 4 bases, leaving 9 bases between them. From germline, CDR1 is MDHEN and CDR2 SYDVKM. The DNA for the CDR3 is TGTGCCAGCAGTGGACAGCCATACGAGCAGTACTTC. Translation gives CASSGQPYEQYF.